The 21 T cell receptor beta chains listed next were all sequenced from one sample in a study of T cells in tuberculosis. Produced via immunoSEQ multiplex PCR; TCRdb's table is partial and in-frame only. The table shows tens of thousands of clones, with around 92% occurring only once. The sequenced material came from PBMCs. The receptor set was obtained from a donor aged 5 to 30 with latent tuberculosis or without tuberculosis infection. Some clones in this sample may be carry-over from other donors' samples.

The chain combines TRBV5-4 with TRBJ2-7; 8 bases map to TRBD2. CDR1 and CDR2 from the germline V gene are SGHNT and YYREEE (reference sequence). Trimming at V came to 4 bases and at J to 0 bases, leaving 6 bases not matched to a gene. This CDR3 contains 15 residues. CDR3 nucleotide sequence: TGTGCCAGCAGCCCAAGCGGGGGAAGCTCCTACGAGCAGTACTTC. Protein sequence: CASSPSGGSSYEQYF.

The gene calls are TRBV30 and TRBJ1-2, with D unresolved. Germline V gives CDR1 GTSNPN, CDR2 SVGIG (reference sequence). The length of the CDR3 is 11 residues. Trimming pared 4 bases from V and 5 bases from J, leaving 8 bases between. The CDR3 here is CAWKEGYGYTF. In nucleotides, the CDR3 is TGTGCCTGGAAGGAGGGTTATGGCTACACCTTC.

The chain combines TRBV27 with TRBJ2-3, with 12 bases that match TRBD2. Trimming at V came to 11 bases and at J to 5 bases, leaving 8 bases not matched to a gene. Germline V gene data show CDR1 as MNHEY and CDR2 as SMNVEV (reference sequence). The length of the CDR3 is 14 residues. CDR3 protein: CAGLAGGPRDTQYF. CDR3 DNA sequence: TGTGCCGGCCTAGCGGGGGGGCCCCGAGATACGCAGTATTTT.

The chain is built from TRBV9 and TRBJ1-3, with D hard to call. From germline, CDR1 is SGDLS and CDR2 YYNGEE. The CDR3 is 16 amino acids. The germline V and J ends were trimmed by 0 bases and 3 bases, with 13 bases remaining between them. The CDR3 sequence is CASSVGGGLDGNTIYF. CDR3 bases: TGTGCCAGCAGCGTAGGGGGAGGGCTCGATGGAAACACCATATATTTT.

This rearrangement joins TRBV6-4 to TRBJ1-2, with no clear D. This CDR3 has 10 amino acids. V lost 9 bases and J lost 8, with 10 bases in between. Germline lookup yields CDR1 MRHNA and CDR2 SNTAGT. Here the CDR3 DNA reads TGTGCCAGATCATTCAGGGGCTACACCTTC. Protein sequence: CARSFRGYTF.

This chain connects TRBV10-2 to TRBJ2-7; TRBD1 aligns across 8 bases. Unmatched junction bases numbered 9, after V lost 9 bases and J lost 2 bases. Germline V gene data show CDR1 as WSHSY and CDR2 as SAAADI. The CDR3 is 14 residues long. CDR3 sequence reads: CASYGTGKTYEQYF. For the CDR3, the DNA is TGCGCCAGTTATGGGACAGGAAAAACCTACGAGCAGTACTTC.

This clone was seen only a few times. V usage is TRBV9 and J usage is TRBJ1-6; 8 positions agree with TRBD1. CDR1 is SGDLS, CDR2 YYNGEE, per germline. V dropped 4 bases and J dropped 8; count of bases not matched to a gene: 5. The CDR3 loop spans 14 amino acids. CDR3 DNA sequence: TGTGCCAGCAGCCCGACAGGGGAATATTCACCCCTCCACTTT. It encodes CASSPTGEYSPLHF.

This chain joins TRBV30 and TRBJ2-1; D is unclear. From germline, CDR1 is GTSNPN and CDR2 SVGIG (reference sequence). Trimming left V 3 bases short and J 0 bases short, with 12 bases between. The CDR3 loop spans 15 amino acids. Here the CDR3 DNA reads TGTGCCTGGAGAGGCGGTTCTAGCTCCTACAATGAGCAGTTCTTC. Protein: CAWRGGSSSYNEQFF.

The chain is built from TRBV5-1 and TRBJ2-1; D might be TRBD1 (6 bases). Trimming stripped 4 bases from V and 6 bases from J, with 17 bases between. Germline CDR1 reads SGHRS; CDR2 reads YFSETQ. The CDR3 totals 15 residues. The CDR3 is CASSPRGPGANEQFF. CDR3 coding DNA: TGCGCCAGCAGCCCCCGAGGGCCAGGGGCCAATGAGCAGTTCTTC.

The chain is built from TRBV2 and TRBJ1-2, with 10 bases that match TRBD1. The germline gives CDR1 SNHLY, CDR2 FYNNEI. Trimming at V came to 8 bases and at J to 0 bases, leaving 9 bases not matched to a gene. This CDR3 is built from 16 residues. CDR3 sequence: CASVRTGGMSNYGYTF. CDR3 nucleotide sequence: TGTGCCAGCGTTCGGACAGGGGGAATGTCTAACTATGGCTACACCTTC. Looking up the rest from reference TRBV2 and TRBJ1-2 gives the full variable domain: EPEVTQTPSHQVTQMGQEVILRCVPISNHLYFYWYRQILGQKVEFLVSFYNNEISEKSEIFDDQFSVERPDGSNFTLKIRSTKLEDSAMYFCASVRTGGMSNYGYTFGSGTRLTVV.

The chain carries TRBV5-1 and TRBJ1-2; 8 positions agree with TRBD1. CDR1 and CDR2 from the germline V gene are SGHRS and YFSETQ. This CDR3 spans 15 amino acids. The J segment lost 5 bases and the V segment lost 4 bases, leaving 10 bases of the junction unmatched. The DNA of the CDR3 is TGCGCCAGCAGCCTAGAAGACAGGACAGGGTATGGCTACACCTTC. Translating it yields CASSLEDRTGYGYTF.

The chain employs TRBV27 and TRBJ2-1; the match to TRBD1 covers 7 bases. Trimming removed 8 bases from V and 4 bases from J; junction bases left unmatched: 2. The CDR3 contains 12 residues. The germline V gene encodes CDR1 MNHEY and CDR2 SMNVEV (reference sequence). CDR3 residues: CASRQGYNEQFF. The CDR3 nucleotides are TGTGCCAGCCGACAGGGATACAATGAGCAGTTCTTC.

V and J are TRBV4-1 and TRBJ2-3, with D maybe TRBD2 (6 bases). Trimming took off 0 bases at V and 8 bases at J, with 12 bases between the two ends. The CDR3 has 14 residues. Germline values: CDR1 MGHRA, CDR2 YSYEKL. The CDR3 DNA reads TGCGCCAGCAGCCAAGAAGGAGGGGTGGGTACGCAGTATTTT. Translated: CASSQEGGVGTQYF.

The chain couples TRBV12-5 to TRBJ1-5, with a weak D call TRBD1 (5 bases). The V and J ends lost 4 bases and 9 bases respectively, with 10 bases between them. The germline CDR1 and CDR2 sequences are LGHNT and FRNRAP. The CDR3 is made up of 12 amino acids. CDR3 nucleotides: TGTGCTAGTGGTTCCGACAGCTCGCCCCAGCATTTT. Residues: CASGSDSSPQHF.

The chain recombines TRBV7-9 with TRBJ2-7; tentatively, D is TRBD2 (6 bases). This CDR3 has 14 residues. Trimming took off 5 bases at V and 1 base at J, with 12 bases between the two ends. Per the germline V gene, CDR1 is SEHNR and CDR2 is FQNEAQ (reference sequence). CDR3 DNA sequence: TGTGCCAGCAGCACGCAGGAGGGTTCCTACGAGCAGTACTTC. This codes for CASSTQEGSYEQYF.

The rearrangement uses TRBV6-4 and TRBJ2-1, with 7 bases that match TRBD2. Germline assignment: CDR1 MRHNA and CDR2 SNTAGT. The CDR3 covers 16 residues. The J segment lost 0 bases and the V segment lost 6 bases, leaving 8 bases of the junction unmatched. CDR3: CASSFGLADSYNEQFF. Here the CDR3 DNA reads TGTGCCAGCAGCTTTGGGCTAGCGGACTCCTACAATGAGCAGTTCTTC.

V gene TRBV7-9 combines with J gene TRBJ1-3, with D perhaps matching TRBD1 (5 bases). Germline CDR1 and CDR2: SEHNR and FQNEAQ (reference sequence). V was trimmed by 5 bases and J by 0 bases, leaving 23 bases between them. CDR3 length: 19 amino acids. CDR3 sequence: CASSGDRNPFPYSGNTIYF. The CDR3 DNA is TGTGCCAGCAGCGGCGACAGAAATCCTTTCCCTTACTCTGGAAACACCATATATTTT.

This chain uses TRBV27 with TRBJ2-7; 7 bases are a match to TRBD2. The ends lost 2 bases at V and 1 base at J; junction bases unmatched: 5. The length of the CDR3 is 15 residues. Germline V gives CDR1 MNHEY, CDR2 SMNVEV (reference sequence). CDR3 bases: TGTGCCAGCAGTTTAAAGGCTAGCGGATCCTACGAGCAGTACTTC. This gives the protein CASSLKASGSYEQYF.

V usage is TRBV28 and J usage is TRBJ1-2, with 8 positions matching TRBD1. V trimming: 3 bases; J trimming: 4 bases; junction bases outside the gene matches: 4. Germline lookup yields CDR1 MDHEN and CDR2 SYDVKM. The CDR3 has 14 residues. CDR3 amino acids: CASSLPQGGYGYTF. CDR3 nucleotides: TGTGCCAGCAGTTTGCCACAGGGGGGCTATGGCTACACCTTC.

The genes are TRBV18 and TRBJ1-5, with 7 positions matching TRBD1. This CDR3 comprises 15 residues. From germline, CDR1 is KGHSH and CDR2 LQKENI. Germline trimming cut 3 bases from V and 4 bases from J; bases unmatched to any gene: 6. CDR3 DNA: TGTGCCAGCTCACCCGGAAGCAGGGGGAATCAGCCCCAGCATTTT. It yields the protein CASSPGSRGNQPQHF.

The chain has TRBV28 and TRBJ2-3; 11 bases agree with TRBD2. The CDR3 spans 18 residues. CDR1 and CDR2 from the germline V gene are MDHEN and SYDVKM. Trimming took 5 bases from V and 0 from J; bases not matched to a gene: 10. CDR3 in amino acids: CASSTKRLAGTSTDTQYF. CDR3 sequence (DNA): TGTGCCAGCAGTACCAAACGACTAGCGGGAACTAGCACAGATACGCAGTATTTT.